This passage covers 20 T cell receptor beta chains from one sample sequenced in a study of shared clonotypes between healthy human individuals (dated by TCRdb to the early 2020s). To prepare the library, the immunoSEQ multiplex PCR assay was applied. Drawn from immuneACCESS, this table holds only the in-frame rearrangements with V and J called that TCRdb kept. Clones are partly lost; checked studies trace under half to an unresolved V gene and leave the rest unexplained. Recorded for this sample are some 2,100,000 clones; 93% of them occurred a single time. 1.5% to 2% of the sample rests with the top ten. CD8 naive samples were obtained by positive selection for CCR7 among CD45RO-negative cells, yielding a CD45RA+CCR7+ population from which TemRA cells were excluded. The sample taken for sequencing was naive CD8+ T cells from PBMCs. The cell subset or site label of this sample denotes: CD45RA+CCR7+. These receptors were taken from a man aged 18-30 years in good health. Some clones in this sample may be carry-over from other donors' samples.

The V and J genes are TRBV27 and TRBJ2-1; D perhaps matches TRBD2 (6 bases). Trimming shortened V by 6 bases and J by 2 bases, and 11 bases separated the two germline ends. Germline CDR1 reads MNHEY; CDR2 reads SMNVEV (reference sequence). CDR3 length: 14 residues. The CDR3, as DNA: TGTGCCAGCAGCCTTGTAGCGGCCTACAATGAGCAGTTCTTC. Its protein is CASSLVAAYNEQFF.

The V gene is TRBV27, the J gene TRBJ2-7; tentative D call: TRBD2 (5 bases). The length of the CDR3 is 11 residues. The V gene's germline CDR1 is MNHEY and CDR2 SMNVEV (reference sequence). The V end was cut by 7 bases, the J end by 5 bases, with 9 bases between. The chain's CDR3 is CASTSGNEQYF. The CDR3 bases are TGTGCCAGCACCTCCGGGAACGAGCAGTACTTC.

The chain has TRBV5-1 and TRBJ2-7, with D perhaps TRBD1 or TRBD2 (8 bases each). Trimming took off 1 base at V and 4 bases at J, with 15 bases between the two ends. Germline CDR1 and CDR2: SGHRS and YFSETQ. The CDR3 is made up of 15 amino acids. The CDR3 DNA follows: TGCGCCAGCAGCTTGCCAGGGGGCGGGAGGTACGAGCAGTACTTC. It codes for CASSLPGGGRYEQYF.

The rearrangement joins TRBV6-4 to TRBJ2-7, with 15 bases aligning to TRBD2. The J segment lost 13 bases and the V segment lost 5 bases, leaving 9 bases of the junction unmatched. Germline lookup yields CDR1 MRHNA and CDR2 SNTAGT. The CDR3 sequence is 14 residues long. The chain's CDR3 is CASSSGLAGGPGYF. The CDR3 region has the DNA TGTGCCAGCAGTTCAGGACTAGCGGGAGGGCCGGGTTACTTC.

The chain has TRBV9 and TRBJ2-7, with TRBD1 identical over 9 bases. V was pared by 3 bases and J by 7 bases, with 11 bases of the junction left unmatched. CDR3 length: 15 residues. Germline values: CDR1 SGDLS, CDR2 YYNGEE. Here the CDR3 reads CASSEGQGGSREQYF. CDR3 nucleotide sequence: TGTGCCAGCAGCGAGGGACAGGGAGGATCTAGGGAGCAGTACTTC. The whole variable domain, filled in from reference TRBV9 and TRBJ2-7, reads DSGVTQTPKHLITATGQRVTLRCSPRSGDLSVYWYQQSLDQGLQFLIQYYNGEERAKGNILERFSAQQFPDLHSELNLSSLELGDSALYFCASSEGQGGSREQYFGPGTRLTVT.

The rearrangement joins TRBV6-5 to TRBJ2-5; D is tentatively TRBD1 or TRBD2 (5 bases each). The V gene's germline CDR1 is MNHEY and CDR2 SVGAGI. Trimming left V 0 bases short and J 3 bases short, with 11 bases between. The length of the CDR3 is 15 residues. CDR3 residues: CASSYSRDGEETQYF. The CDR3 DNA reads as TGTGCCAGCAGTTACTCGAGGGACGGGGAAGAGACCCAGTACTTC.

This chain uses TRBV30 with TRBJ2-7; D is unclear. The CDR3 consists of 15 residues. Trimming removed 3 bases at V and 3 bases at J, with 18 bases between. Germline V lookup: CDR1 GTSNPN, CDR2 SVGIG (reference sequence). The CDR3 sequence is CAWRVGGTSSYEQYF. The CDR3 DNA sequence: TGTGCCTGGAGGGTCGGCGGAACCTCCAGCTACGAGCAGTACTTC.

The chain links TRBV15 to TRBJ2-7, with D perhaps being TRBD1 or TRBD2 (5 bases each). Trimming removed 0 bases from V and 6 bases from J, with 15 bases in between. From germline, CDR1 is LNHNV and CDR2 YYDKDF (reference sequence). This CDR3 is built from 15 residues. CDR3 loop: CATSRDRSRAGEQYF. As DNA, the CDR3 is TGTGCCACCAGCAGAGATCGGAGCAGGGCGGGCGAGCAGTACTTC.

V gene TRBV6-1 combines with J gene TRBJ2-7; 11 bases map to TRBD2. V lost 6 bases, J lost 3 bases, and 7 bases stayed unmatched. Germline-derived CDR1 and CDR2 are MNHNS and SASEGT. The CDR3 covers 15 residues. The CDR3 sequence is CASRERGTSGYEQYF. In DNA, the CDR3 is TGTGCCAGCAGGGAGAGGGGGACTAGCGGCTACGAGCAGTACTTC.

Comment on this clone: The same CDR3 can be traced to other DNA sequences in this sample. The chain is built from TRBV4-1 and TRBJ2-6; D ambiguous. The CDR3 consists of 14 residues. The V and J ends lost 4 bases and 0 bases respectively, with 4 bases between them. Per germline, CDR1 MGHRA and CDR2 YSYEKL. The CDR3: CASSPSSGANVLTF. As DNA, the CDR3 is TGCGCCAGCAGCCCAAGCTCTGGGGCCAACGTCCTGACTTTC.

This sequence joins TRBV2 and TRBJ1-5; 7 bases match TRBD1. Trimming cost V 8 bases and J 4 bases; bases outside gene matches: 11. The length of the CDR3 is 15 residues. Germline V gene lookup returns CDR1 SNHLY and CDR2 FYNNEI. CDR3 residues: CASGYDREENQPQHF. The CDR3 coding sequence is TGTGCCAGCGGCTACGACAGGGAGGAGAATCAGCCCCAGCATTTT.

The rearrangement uses TRBV27 and TRBJ2-2; a possible D gene is TRBD1 (5 bases). This CDR3 has 13 residues. V was clipped by 3 bases and J by 6 bases, with 8 bases between them. Germline V gene sequence: CDR1 MNHEY, CDR2 SMNVEV (reference sequence). The CDR3 DNA reads TGTGCCAGCAGTTTGACAGTGGCCGGGGAGCTGTTTTTT. As protein: CASSLTVAGELFF.

This chain uses TRBV27 with TRBJ2-7; 13 nucleotides match TRBD2. Germline CDR1 and CDR2: MNHEY and SMNVEV (reference sequence). The length of the CDR3 is 14 residues. J was trimmed by 5 bases and V by 6 bases; bases with no gene match: 4. CDR3: CASRLAGGPNEQYF. CDR3 in DNA: TGTGCCAGCAGACTAGCGGGAGGGCCGAACGAGCAGTACTTC.

This chain links TRBV7-9 with TRBJ2-7, with D possibly TRBD1 on 6 matching bases. The V end was cut by 2 bases, the J end by 3 bases, with 20 bases between. The CDR3 totals 17 residues. CDR1 and CDR2 (germline): SEHNR, FQNEAQ (reference sequence). The CDR3 region is CASSLLRDTEGVYEQYF. CDR3 bases: TGTGCCAGCAGCTTACTTCGGGACACCGAGGGCGTCTACGAGCAGTACTTC.

V usage is TRBV28 and J usage is TRBJ2-7, with D possibly matching TRBD2 (6 bases). Between the trimmed V and J ends, which lost 7 bases and 2 bases, there was a span of 15 bases. The germline CDR1 and CDR2 sequences are MDHEN and SYDVKM. This CDR3 comprises 14 residues. CDR3 region: CASIATGGTYEQYF. CDR3 nucleotide sequence: TGTGCCAGCATCGCCACCGGCGGGACCTACGAGCAGTACTTC.

This CDR3 is CASSLKHRTGPSYEQYF. In DNA form, the CDR3 reads TGTGCCAGCAGCCTGAAACATCGGACAGGGCCCTCCTACGAGCAGTACTTC. The chain links TRBV28 to TRBJ2-7; TRBD1 agrees at 8 bases. The CDR3 is 17 amino acids. Germline values: CDR1 MDHEN, CDR2 SYDVKM. V gave up 6 bases and J gave up 0 bases; unmatched junction bases: 13.

The chain recombines TRBV7-2 with TRBJ2-7, with D possibly being TRBD2 (5 bases). Per the germline V gene, CDR1 is SGHTA and CDR2 is FQGNSA. CDR3 size: 17 residues. V shed 5 bases and J shed 0 bases, with 20 bases lying between them. The CDR3 loop is CASSPGQVLASSYEQYF. The DNA for the CDR3 is TGTGCCAGCAGCCCCGGGCAGGTCCTAGCTAGCTCCTACGAGCAGTACTTC.

The rearrangement uses TRBV6-1 and TRBJ1-1; weak D call: TRBD1 (5 bases). The germline V and J ends were trimmed by 3 bases and 6 bases, with 14 bases remaining between them. This CDR3 contains 14 residues. The germline CDR1 and CDR2 sequences are MNHNS and SASEGT. The CDR3 sequence is CASSDNEWGPEAFF. As DNA, the CDR3 is TGTGCCAGCAGTGACAACGAATGGGGACCTGAAGCTTTCTTT.

The chain links TRBV5-1 to TRBJ1-3, with D perhaps TRBD1 (6 bases). CDR3 length equals 16 residues. Germline values: CDR1 SGHRS, CDR2 YFSETQ. Trimming left V 1 base short and J 3 bases short, with 14 bases between. The CDR3 nucleotides read TGCGCCAGCAGCTTGTGGGGGCCAGGGGATGGAAACACCATATATTTT. Protein: CASSLWGPGDGNTIYF.

Note on this clone: The sample has other DNA sequences that encode this CDR3 too. This sequence joins TRBV27 and TRBJ1-5; D is undetermined. The CDR3 is made up of 13 amino acids. Trimming cost V 0 bases and J 4 bases, with 4 bases left between them. Germline CDR1 MNHEY, CDR2 SMNVEV (reference sequence). The CDR3 sequence: CASSLSANQPQHF. CDR3 coding DNA: TGTGCCAGCAGTTTATCAGCTAATCAGCCCCAGCATTTT.